This entry is about one T cell receptor (beta chain). Its antigen is unidentified. This record belongs to a study of CD8 T cells in ankylosing spondylitis. Whole-study findings and limits: Within matched ankylosing spondylitis synovial fluid, disease-linked clones were reportedly significantly enriched.

Scientists made TCR beta libraries using quantitative 5'-RACE with molecular barcodes. TCRdb reanalysed the 5' RACE reads using MiXCR and keeps one entry per CDR3 protein. The data show about 340,000 distinct CDR3 sequences, about 20% seen once. Germline loops: CDR1 DFQATT, CDR2 SNEGSKA (reference sequence). There are 13 residues in the CDR3. Between the trimmed V and J ends, which lost 2 bases and 3 bases, there was a span of 7 bases. The V and J genes are TRBV20-1 and TRBJ2-2; D perhaps matches TRBD2 (6 bases). Sequencing input: blood, either unsorted or a sorted T cell fraction (not recorded which). This TCR came from a male donor with ankylosing spondylitis or in good health (not recorded which). The CDR3 DNA follows: TGCAGTGCTAGAACGGGGGACACCGGGGAGCTGTTTTTT. Translated, it gives CSARTGDTGELFF.